The following is a T cell receptor (beta chain) sequence with its context. Its antigen remains unidentified. 60 Vbeta and 13 Jbeta primers were used in PCR. Method: immunoSEQ multiplex PCR; TCRdb's copy keeps in-frame clones and lacks some. The sample shows tens of thousands of clones, approximately 70% of them seen only once. This specimen comes from a study of cytomegalovirus exposure and HLA in healthy donors. General observations from the study: Analyzed later, most CMV-associated TCR beta chains appeared HLA-restricted.

The V end lost 3 bases, the J end lost 1 base, and 15 bases lay between the germline ends. The CDR3 is made up of 16 amino acids. The germline V gene encodes CDR1 MNHNY and CDR2 SVGAGI (reference sequence). This sequence originates from a man aged 50 to 60 in good health and CMV-seronegative. V usage is TRBV6-6 and J usage is TRBJ1-1; D is perhaps TRBD1 (6 bases). What was sequenced was PBMCs. The DNA of the CDR3 is TGTGCCAGCAGTTATGGGGCAGGGGCTAAGAACACTGAAGCTTTCTTT. Translated, it gives CASSYGAGAKNTEAFF.